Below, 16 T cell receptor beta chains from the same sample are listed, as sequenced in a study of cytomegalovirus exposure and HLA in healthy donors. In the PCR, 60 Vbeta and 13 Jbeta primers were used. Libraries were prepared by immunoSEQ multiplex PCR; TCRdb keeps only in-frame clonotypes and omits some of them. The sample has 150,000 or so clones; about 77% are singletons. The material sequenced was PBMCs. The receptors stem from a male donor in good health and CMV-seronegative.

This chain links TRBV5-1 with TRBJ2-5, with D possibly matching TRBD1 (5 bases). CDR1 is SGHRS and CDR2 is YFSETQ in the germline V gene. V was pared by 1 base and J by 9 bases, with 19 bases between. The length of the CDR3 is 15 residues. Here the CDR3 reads CASSLRPRQGLAQYF. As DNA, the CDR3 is TGCGCCAGCAGCTTGCGTCCCCGCCAGGGTCTGGCCCAGTACTTC. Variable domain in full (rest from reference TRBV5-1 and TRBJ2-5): KAGVTQTPRYLIKTRGQQVTLSCSPISGHRSVSWYQQTPGQGLQFLFEYFSETQRNKGNFPGRFSGRQFSNSRSEMNVSTLELGDSALYLCASSLRPRQGLAQYFGPGTRLLVL.

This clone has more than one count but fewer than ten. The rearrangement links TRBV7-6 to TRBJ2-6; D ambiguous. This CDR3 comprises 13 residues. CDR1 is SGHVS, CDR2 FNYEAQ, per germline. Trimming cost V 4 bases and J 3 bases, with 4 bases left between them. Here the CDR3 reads CASSSVGANVLTF. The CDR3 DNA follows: TGTGCCAGCAGCTCGGTTGGGGCCAACGTCCTGACTTTC.

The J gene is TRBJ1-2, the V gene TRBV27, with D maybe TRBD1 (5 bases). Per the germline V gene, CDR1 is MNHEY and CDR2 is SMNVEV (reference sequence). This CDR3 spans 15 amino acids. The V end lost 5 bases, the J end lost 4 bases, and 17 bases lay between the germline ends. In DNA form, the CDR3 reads TGTGCCAGCAGTCTTAGGGGAGGGGAGATCTATGGCTACACCTTC. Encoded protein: CASSLRGGEIYGYTF.

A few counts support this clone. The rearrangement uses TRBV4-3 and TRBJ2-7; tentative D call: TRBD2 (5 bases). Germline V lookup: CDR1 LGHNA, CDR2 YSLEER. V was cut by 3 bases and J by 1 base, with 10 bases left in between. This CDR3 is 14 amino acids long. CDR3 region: CASSQTTLSYEQYF. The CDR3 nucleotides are TGCGCCAGCAGCCAGACTACCCTTTCCTACGAGCAGTACTTC.

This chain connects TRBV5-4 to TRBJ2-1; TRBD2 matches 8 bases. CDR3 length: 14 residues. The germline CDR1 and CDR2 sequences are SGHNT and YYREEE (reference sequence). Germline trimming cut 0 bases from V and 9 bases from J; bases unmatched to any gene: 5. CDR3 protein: CASSLDSGRGEQFF. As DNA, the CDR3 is TGTGCCAGCAGCTTGGACAGCGGGAGAGGTGAGCAGTTCTTC.

This CDR3 is CASSQDGESYEQYF. CDR3 coding DNA: TGCGCCAGCAGCCAAGACGGGGAGAGTTACGAGCAGTACTTC. The chain employs TRBV4-1 and TRBJ2-7; D is perhaps TRBD2 (5 bases). Germline CDR1 is MGHRA and CDR2 is YSYEKL. This CDR3 contains 14 residues. V shed 0 bases and J shed 4 bases, with 10 bases lying between them.

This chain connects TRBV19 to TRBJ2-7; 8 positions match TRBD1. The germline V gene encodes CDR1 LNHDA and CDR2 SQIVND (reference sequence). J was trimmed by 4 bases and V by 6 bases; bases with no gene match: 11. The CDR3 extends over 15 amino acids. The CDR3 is CASRRTGFGTYEQYF. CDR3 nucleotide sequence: TGTGCCAGTAGACGGACAGGGTTCGGAACATACGAGCAGTACTTC.

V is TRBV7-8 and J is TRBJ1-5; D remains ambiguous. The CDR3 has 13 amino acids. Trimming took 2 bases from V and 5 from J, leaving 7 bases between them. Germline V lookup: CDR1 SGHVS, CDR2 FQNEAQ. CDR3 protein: CASSLNNDQPQHF. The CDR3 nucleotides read TGTGCCAGCAGCTTAAACAACGATCAGCCCCAGCATTTT.

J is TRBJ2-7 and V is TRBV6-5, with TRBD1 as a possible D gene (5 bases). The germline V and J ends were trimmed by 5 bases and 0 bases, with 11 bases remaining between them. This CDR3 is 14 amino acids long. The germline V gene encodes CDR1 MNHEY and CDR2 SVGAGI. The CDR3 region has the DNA TGTGCCAGCAGTAGGGGCAAGAGCTCCTACGAGCAGTACTTC. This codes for CASSRGKSSYEQYF.

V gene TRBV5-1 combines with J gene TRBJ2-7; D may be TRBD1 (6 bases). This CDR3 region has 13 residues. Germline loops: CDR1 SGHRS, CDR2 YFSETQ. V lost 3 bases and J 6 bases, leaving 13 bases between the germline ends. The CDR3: CASSSMGATEQYF. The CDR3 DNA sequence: TGCGCCAGCAGCTCCATGGGGGCTACCGAGCAGTACTTC.

CDR3 in amino acids: CASGLTGGYEQYF. The CDR3 region has the DNA TGTGCCAGCGGACTAACAGGGGGTTACGAGCAGTACTTC. V is TRBV7-9 and J is TRBJ2-7; 8 nucleotides agree with TRBD1. The CDR3 loop spans 13 amino acids. With 8 bases clipped from V and 4 bases from J, the junction kept 7 bases outside the gene matches. CDR1 is SEHNR and CDR2 is FQNEAQ in the germline V gene (reference sequence).

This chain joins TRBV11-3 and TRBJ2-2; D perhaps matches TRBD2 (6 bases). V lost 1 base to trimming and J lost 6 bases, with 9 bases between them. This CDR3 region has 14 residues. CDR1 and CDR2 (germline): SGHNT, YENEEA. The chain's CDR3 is CASSLGRESGELFF. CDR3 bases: TGTGCCAGCAGCTTAGGACGGGAGTCCGGGGAGCTGTTTTTT.

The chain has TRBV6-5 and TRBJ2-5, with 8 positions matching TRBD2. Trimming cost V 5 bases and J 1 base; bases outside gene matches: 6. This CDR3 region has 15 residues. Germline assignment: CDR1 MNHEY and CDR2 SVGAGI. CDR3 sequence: CASSRRGGPQETQYF. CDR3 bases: TGTGCCAGCAGTCGACGGGGGGGCCCCCAAGAGACCCAGTACTTC.

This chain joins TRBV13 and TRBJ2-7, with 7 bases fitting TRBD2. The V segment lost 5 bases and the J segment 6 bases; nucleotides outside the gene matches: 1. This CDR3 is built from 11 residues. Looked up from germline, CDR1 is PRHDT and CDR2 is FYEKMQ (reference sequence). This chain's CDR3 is CASSERGEQYF. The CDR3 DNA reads TGTGCCAGCAGCGAGCGGGGCGAGCAGTACTTC.

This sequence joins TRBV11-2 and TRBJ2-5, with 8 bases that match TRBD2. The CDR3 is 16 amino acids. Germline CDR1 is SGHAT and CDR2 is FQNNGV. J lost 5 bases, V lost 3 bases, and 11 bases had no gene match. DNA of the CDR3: TGTGCCAGCAGCTTTGCCGGCGGGGGGCCGGCGGAGACCCAGTACTTC. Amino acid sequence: CASSFAGGGPAETQYF.

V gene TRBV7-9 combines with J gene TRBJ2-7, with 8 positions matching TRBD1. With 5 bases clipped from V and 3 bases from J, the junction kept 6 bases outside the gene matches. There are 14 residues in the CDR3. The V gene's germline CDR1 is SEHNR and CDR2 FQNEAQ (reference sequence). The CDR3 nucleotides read TGTGCCAGCAGCGCAGGGGGCGGAAGCTACGAGCAGTACTTC. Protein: CASSAGGGSYEQYF.